This is a list of T cell receptor beta chains from one sample in a study of beta chain features in type 1 diabetes. Sequencing used immunoSEQ multiplex PCR; TCRdb keeps in-frame clones, though not all of them. This sample has approximately 38,000 clones, with around 60% found just once. Input material: Tregs from blood. These receptors were collected from a woman between 25 and 40 years old in good health. Each CDR3 is given with its conserved first and last residue. Each record gives: clone size, CDR3 length, V gene, D gene, J gene, CDR3 protein, CDR3 DNA. D genes are given only for firm matches. Clone sizes are given selectively: once, few, many, or a class where the clone is expanded.

once	14	TRBV6-1	TRBD1	TRBJ1-5	CASSPGQGFQPQHF	TGTGCCAGCAGCCCGGGACAGGGTTTTCAGCCCCAGCATTTT
few	13	TRBV7-2	.	TRBJ2-7	CASSLSPIYEQYF	TGTGCCAGCAGCTTAAGCCCCATCTACGAGCAGTACTTC
.	13	TRBV7-2	.	TRBJ2-3	CASSLARGDTQYF	TGTGCCAGCAGCTTAGCACGAGGAGATACGCAGTATTTT
.	15	TRBV10-2	TRBD2	TRBJ2-5	CASNQQAGGGETQYF	TGCGCCAGCAACCAACAAGCGGGAGGCGGAGAGACCCAGTACTTC
.	15	TRBV19	.	TRBJ2-2	CASSIAFRNTGELFF	TGTGCCAGTAGTATCGCCTTCAGGAACACCGGGGAGCTGTTTTTT
.	15	TRBV4-1	.	TRBJ1-1	CASSQEAAVNTEAFF	TGCGCCAGCAGCCAAGAGGCGGCCGTGAACACTGAAGCTTTCTTT
.	13	TRBV7-9	.	TRBJ2-1	CASSPRRGDEQFF	TGTGCCAGCAGCCCACGCAGGGGCGATGAGCAGTTCTTC
.	14	TRBV9	.	TRBJ1-1	CASSVAPVNTEAFF	TGTGCCAGCAGCGTAGCCCCGGTGAACACTGAAGCTTTCTTT
few	14	TRBV30	.	TRBJ1-5	CAWSQGYGNQPQHF	TGTGCCTGGAGCCAGGGGTACGGCAATCAGCCCCAGCATTTT
.	14	TRBV6-6	.	TRBJ2-3	CASSYSTSTDTQYF	TGTGCCAGCAGTTACTCGACTAGCACAGATACGCAGTATTTT
.	16	TRBV5-1	TRBD2	TRBJ2-1	CASTSPEAGVYNEQFF	TGCGCCAGCACTTCCCCGGAAGCGGGAGTCTACAATGAGCAGTTCTTC
once	17	TRBV5-1	TRBD1	TRBJ2-6	CASSKETGLAGANVLTF	TGCGCCAGCAGCAAGGAGACAGGGCTGGCTGGGGCCAACGTCCTGACTTTC
.	18	TRBV7-2	TRBD2	TRBJ2-2	CASSPQLLAGRSTGELFF	TGTGCCAGCAGCCCCCAACTACTAGCGGGAAGGAGCACCGGGGAGCTGTTTTTT
.	13	TRBV18	.	TRBJ2-7	CASSPRQAYEQYF	TGTGCCAGCTCACCACGCCAGGCCTACGAGCAGTACTTC
.	14	TRBV6-6	TRBD1	TRBJ1-1	CASRGTGVGTEAFF	TGTGCCAGCAGGGGAACAGGGGTAGGCACTGAAGCTTTCTTT
medium-sized	16	TRBV18	TRBD2	TRBJ2-1	CASSSRTSGEINEQFF	TGTGCCAGCTCATCCCGGACTAGCGGGGAAATCAATGAGCAGTTCTTC
.	12	TRBV5-1	.	TRBJ1-1	CASSLTVRWAFF	TGCGCCAGCAGCCTGACAGTGAGGTGGGCTTTCTTT
.	14	TRBV29-1	TRBD2	TRBJ2-3	CSVLRSGTADTQYF	TGCAGCGTCTTACGTAGCGGGACGGCAGATACGCAGTATTTT
once	15	TRBV10-3	TRBD2	TRBJ2-7	CAVSTSGSREDEQYF	TGTGCCGTATCGACTAGCGGGAGTAGAGAAGACGAGCAGTACTTC
.	15	TRBV29-1	TRBD1	TRBJ2-3	CSVVGQGALTDTQYF	TGCAGCGTTGTAGGGCAGGGGGCCCTCACAGATACGCAGTATTTT
.	13	TRBV28	.	TRBJ2-2	CASSSRDTGELFF	TGTGCCAGCAGTTCCCGAGACACCGGGGAGCTGTTTTTT
.	13	TRBV7-3	.	TRBJ2-3	CASSLQASLTQYF	TGTGCCAGCAGCTTACAGGCTAGCCTAACGCAGTATTTT
.	12	TRBV18	.	TRBJ1-5	CASSPSNQPQHF	TGTGCCAGCTCACCTTCGAATCAGCCCCAGCATTTT
.	15	TRBV28	TRBD2	TRBJ2-5	CASTERGGRIETQYF	TGTGCCAGCACCGAACGGGGGGGGCGCATCGAGACCCAGTACTTC
.	15	TRBV2	.	TRBJ2-1	CASRPRGLEYNEQFF	TGTGCCAGCAGGCCGCGGGGTCTGGAGTACAATGAGCAGTTCTTC
once	16	TRBV7-2	.	TRBJ2-1	CASSLARAGPYNEQFF	TGTGCCAGCAGCTTAGCGCGAGCGGGTCCATACAATGAGCAGTTCTTC
few	18	TRBV4-3	TRBD1	TRBJ2-1	CASSQVPGQGGSYNEQFF	TGCGCCAGCAGCCAAGTCCCGGGACAGGGGGGCTCCTACAATGAGCAGTTCTTC
few	14	TRBV4-3	.	TRBJ1-1	CASRNRARDTEAFF	TGCGCCAGCAGGAACAGGGCCAGGGACACTGAAGCTTTCTTT
.	14	TRBV4-1	TRBD1	TRBJ1-1	CASSSGTGGTEAFF	TGCGCCAGCAGCTCCGGGACAGGGGGCACTGAAGCTTTCTTT
.	14	TRBV6-6	TRBD2	TRBJ2-7	CASSSAGGTYEQYF	TGTGCCAGCAGTTCAGCGGGGGGGACCTACGAGCAGTACTTC
.	14	TRBV29-1	TRBD1	TRBJ2-7	CSVTRRTGGREQYF	TGCAGCGTTACGAGGAGGACAGGGGGACGCGAGCAGTACTTC
few	15	TRBV7-2	.	TRBJ1-5	CASSLRRGINQPQHF	TGTGCCAGCAGCTTACGACGGGGGATCAATCAGCCCCAGCATTTT
.	14	TRBV7-9	TRBD2	TRBJ2-5	CASSLNDGRETQYF	TGTGCCAGCAGCCTTAACGACGGGAGGGAGACCCAGTACTTC
once	14	TRBV21-1	.	TRBJ1-5	CASTLDFSNQPQHF	TGTGCCAGCACGCTTGACTTTAGCAATCAGCCCCAGCATTTT
.	14	TRBV25-1	.	TRBJ2-3	CASRETGSTDTQYF	TGTGCCAGCAGGGAGACAGGATCCACAGATACGCAGTATTTT
few	15	TRBV29-1	TRBD1	TRBJ2-7	CSVSPWETGPGEQYF	TGCAGCGTTTCCCCCTGGGAGACAGGGCCTGGCGAGCAGTACTTC
few	14	TRBV7-2	.	TRBJ1-2	CASSSSQGMGGYTF	TGTGCCAGCAGCTCAAGCCAGGGGATGGGGGGCTACACCTTC
.	16	TRBV5-4	.	TRBJ2-2	CATARGTGPNTGELFF	TGTGCCACAGCTCGGGGGACCGGTCCGAACACCGGGGAGCTGTTTTTT
.	15	TRBV11-1	TRBD2	TRBJ2-2	CASSFGTSGSGELFF	TGTGCCAGCAGCTTTGGGACTAGCGGGAGCGGGGAGCTGTTTTTT